This T cell receptor (beta chain) was sequenced in a study of blood T cell repertoires in COVID-19. The CDR3 has 13 amino acids. The V segment lost 7 bases and the J segment 7 bases; nucleotides outside the gene matches: 6. Ages ranged from roughly 18 to 95 years, with residence in 24 US areas. Which cohort a participant joined came from the clinical history participants gave. Some clones are missing from TCRdb's copy, which holds only in-frame ones; the method was immunoSEQ multiplex PCR. Of fewer than 350,000 clones in the sample, around 90% were seen once. The clonotype was recovered from a woman between 40 and 50 years old with acute COVID-19. The chain is built from TRBV12-3 or TRBV12-4 and TRBJ1-5, with 8 bases fitting TRBD1. The source material was PBMCs or T cells enriched from blood (not recorded which). CDR3 coding DNA: TGTGCCAGCACCAACGACAGGGGACAGCCCCAGCATTTT. Amino acid sequence: CASTNDRGQPQHF.